These 5 T cell receptor beta chains were sequenced from one sample in a study of cytomegalovirus exposure and HLA in healthy donors. The PCR had 60 Vbeta and 13 Jbeta primers. The repertoire was sequenced with immunoSEQ multiplex PCR; TCRdb's copy has only in-frame clones and lacks some. Of some 170,000 clones listed, more than 65% are singletons. Sample: PBMCs. These receptors all stem from a woman in her 50s in good health and CMV-seronegative.

The chain employs TRBV10-3 and TRBJ2-1; 9 positions agree with TRBD2. The CDR3 length is 14 residues. V lost 7 bases, J lost 3 bases, and 4 bases stayed unmatched. The germline gives CDR1 ENHRY, CDR2 SYGVKD. The CDR3 reads CAIKALAGYNEQFF. CDR3 bases: TGTGCCATCAAGGCACTAGCGGGCTACAATGAGCAGTTCTTC.

The chain uses TRBV18 and TRBJ2-2; 8 nucleotides agree with TRBD1. The CDR3 loop spans 16 amino acids. Germline lookup yields CDR1 KGHSH and CDR2 LQKENI. The J segment lost 1 base and the V segment lost 1 base, leaving 2 bases of the junction unmatched. The CDR3 DNA is TGTGCCAGCTCACCACTTGGGACAGGGAACACCGGGGAGCTGTTTTTT. Its translation: CASSPLGTGNTGELFF.

DNA for the CDR3: TGTGCCAGCAGCTTAAATCGAGGACAAACCTACGAGCAGTACTTC. Its protein is CASSLNRGQTYEQYF. This chain joins TRBV7-2 and TRBJ2-7; a possible D gene is TRBD1 (5 bases). The ends were cut back, 2 bases at V and 2 bases at J, with 13 bases in the middle. CDR3 length: 15 residues. Per germline, CDR1 SGHTA and CDR2 FQGNSA.

The chain uses TRBV4-2 and TRBJ2-5, with D possibly matching TRBD1 (6 bases). The V gene lost 2 bases and the J gene lost 1 base, with 11 bases spanning the gap. This CDR3 is built from 15 residues. Germline CDR1 LGHNA, CDR2 YNFKEQ. This chain's CDR3 is CASSQQTGLQETQYF. In DNA form, the CDR3 reads TGTGCCAGCAGCCAACAGACAGGACTCCAAGAGACCCAGTACTTC.

The V gene is TRBV10-2, the J gene TRBJ2-1; 7 bases are a match to TRBD1. V was pared by 2 bases and J by 0 bases, with 10 bases of the junction left unmatched. The CDR3 loop spans 18 amino acids. CDR1 and CDR2 (germline): WSHSY, SAAADI. This CDR3 reads CASSENKGAISSYNEQFF. The DNA of the CDR3 is TGCGCCAGCAGTGAGAACAAGGGGGCGATAAGCTCCTACAATGAGCAGTTCTTC.